The 17 T cell receptor beta chains presented below share a single source sample, sequenced in a study of blood T cell repertoires in COVID-19. Method: immunoSEQ multiplex PCR; TCRdb's copy keeps in-frame clones and lacks some. In the table there are fewer than 120,000 clones, approximately 82% of which are singletons. Sequenced material: peripheral blood. The receptors come from a woman older than 75 with acute or convalescent COVID-19.

The chain joins TRBV10-3 to TRBJ1-3, with TRBD1 identical over 7 bases. This CDR3 has 15 amino acids. The V gene end was trimmed by 2 bases and the J gene end by 4 bases; junction bases not matched to a gene: 5. Germline V lookup: CDR1 ENHRY, CDR2 SYGVKD. In DNA, the CDR3 is TGTGCCATCAGTGAGAGTAGGGGGCTCGGAAACACCATATATTTT. Encoded protein: CAISESRGLGNTIYF.

This rearrangement joins TRBV6-5 to TRBJ2-2; D remains ambiguous. V lost 7 bases and J lost 1, with 13 bases in between. The CDR3 spans 15 residues. The germline V gene has CDR1 MNHEY and CDR2 SVGAGI. DNA of the CDR3: TGTGCCAGCACAAGTAAGCCTTGGAACACCGGGGAGCTGTTTTTT. The encoded protein is CASTSKPWNTGELFF.

This sequence joins TRBV7-2 and TRBJ2-7; 9 nucleotides agree with TRBD2. J gave up 5 bases and V 6 bases, and 11 bases lay outside the gene matches. The germline V gene has CDR1 SGHTA and CDR2 FQGNSA. The CDR3 is 15 amino acids. The CDR3 is CASRPPGTSTHEQYF. CDR3 bases: TGTGCCAGCAGGCCTCCCGGGACTAGCACCCACGAGCAGTACTTC.

The chain uses TRBV30 and TRBJ2-7; perhaps TRBD1 as D (6 bases). V lost 3 bases and J 5 bases, leaving 14 bases between the germline ends. The germline V gene encodes CDR1 GTSNPN and CDR2 SVGIG (reference sequence). The CDR3 runs to 13 residues. The CDR3 loop reads CAWSGQGNHEQYF. The CDR3 nucleotides read TGTGCCTGGAGCGGGCAGGGGAACCACGAGCAGTACTTC.

This rearrangement joins TRBV19 to TRBJ1-4; TRBD1 might be the D (5 bases). V was clipped by 6 bases and J by 2 bases, with 16 bases between them. CDR1 is LNHDA, CDR2 SQIVND, per germline (reference sequence). This CDR3 comprises 16 residues. This CDR3 reads CASRTTYPGTNEKLFF. As DNA, the CDR3 is TGTGCCAGTAGGACGACGTATCCAGGGACTAATGAAAAACTGTTTTTT.

The rearrangement links TRBV2 to TRBJ2-7, with TRBD1 identical over 8 bases. J was trimmed by 5 bases and V by 3 bases; bases with no gene match: 6. The CDR3 extends over 14 amino acids. Germline V gene data show CDR1 as SNHLY and CDR2 as FYNNEI. CDR3 sequence (DNA): TGTGCCAGCAGTGATAGGACAGGGCCGCACGAGCAGTACTTC. Residues: CASSDRTGPHEQYF.

This clone has just a few counts. The chain recombines TRBV11-2 with TRBJ2-7; TRBD1 aligns across 8 bases. Germline-derived CDR1 and CDR2 are SGHAT and FQNNGV. The CDR3 is made up of 12 amino acids. The junction had 5 bases not matched to a gene; V was cut back by 5 bases and J by 8 bases. CDR3 loop: CASSPDRVQQYF. CDR3 nucleotide sequence: TGTGCCAGCAGCCCGGACAGGGTGCAGCAGTACTTC. The full variable domain, with the rest looked up from reference TRBV11-2 and TRBJ2-7, is EAGVAQSPRYKIIEKRQSVAFWCNPISGHATLYWYQQILGQGPKLLIQFQNNGVVDDSQLPKDRFSAERLKGVDSTLKIQPAKLEDSAVYLCASSPDRVQQYFGPGTRLTVT.

V gene TRBV3-1 (or the pseudogene TRBV3-2) combines with J gene TRBJ1-2, with D perhaps matching TRBD1 (5 bases). This CDR3 is 16 amino acids long. V lost 1 base to trimming and J lost 4 bases, with 16 bases between them. Germline CDR1 LGHDT, CDR2 YNNKEL (reference sequence). CDR3 DNA: TGTGCCAGCAGCCAAGGGGGGGGAGCGAATCTCTATGGCTACACCTTC. Translated, it gives CASSQGGGANLYGYTF.

The chain combines TRBV6-5 with TRBJ1-3; 8 nucleotides align to TRBD1. CDR1 MNHEY and CDR2 SVGAGI come from the germline V gene. The junction had 4 bases not matched to a gene; V was cut back by 6 bases and J by 6 bases. The CDR3 spans 13 residues. CDR3 in amino acids: CASRSDRENTIYF. The CDR3 DNA reads as TGTGCCAGCAGATCGGACAGGGAAAACACCATATATTTT.

CDR3 sequence (DNA): TGTGCCAGCAACCCCACGAGTTGGAGGGTTGGGTCCGGAGGCTACACCTTC. Amino acids: CASNPTSWRVGSGGYTF. J is TRBJ1-2 and V is TRBV13; D gene uncertain. The CDR3 extends over 17 amino acids. Trimming shortened V by 7 bases and J by 8 bases, and 29 bases separated the two germline ends. Germline CDR1 PRHDT, CDR2 FYEKMQ (reference sequence). Together with reference TRBV13 and TRBJ1-2, the CDR3 gives the full variable domain: AAGVIQSPRHLIKEKRETATLKCYPIPRHDTVYWYQQGPGQDPQFLISFYEKMQSDKGSIPDRFSAQQFSDYHSELNMSSLELGDSALYFCASNPTSWRVGSGGYTFGSGTRLTVV.

The genes are TRBV7-2 and TRBJ2-5; a possible D gene is TRBD1 (6 bases). Germline loops: CDR1 SGHTA, CDR2 FQGNSA. This CDR3 comprises 13 residues. Trimming took off 3 bases at V and 2 bases at J, with 7 bases between the two ends. The chain's CDR3 is CASSFGQQETQYF. The CDR3 nucleotides are TGTGCCAGCAGCTTTGGACAGCAAGAGACCCAGTACTTC.

This sequence joins TRBV19 and TRBJ1-2; weak D call: TRBD1 (6 bases). The CDR3 is 14 amino acids. The germline CDR1 and CDR2 sequences are LNHDA and SQIVND (reference sequence). Trimming removed 7 bases from V and 3 bases from J, with 15 bases in between. The CDR3 coding sequence is TGTGCCAGTACCGACAGGTCCCGAGACTATGGCTACACCTTC. This gives the protein CASTDRSRDYGYTF.

The gene calls are TRBV2 and TRBJ1-1; D not certain. Germline-derived CDR1 and CDR2 are SNHLY and FYNNEI. Trimming removed 5 bases at V and 10 bases at J, with 17 bases between. The CDR3 spans 13 residues. The CDR3: CASSPDLLGVAFF. In nucleotides, the CDR3 is TGTGCCAGCAGTCCGGACTTGCTTGGCGTAGCTTTCTTT.

The rearrangement joins TRBV12-3 or TRBV12-4 to TRBJ1-2; D ambiguous. The length of the CDR3 is 12 residues. Between the trimmed V and J ends, which lost 0 bases and 4 bases, there was a span of 3 bases. In DNA, the CDR3 is TGTGCCAGCAGTTTAGCGGCCTATGGCTACACCTTC. Translating it yields CASSLAAYGYTF.

This clone was recorded only once. The chain has TRBV4-2 and TRBJ1-3, with a tentative D call TRBD1 (6 bases). The CDR3 runs 14 residues. With 0 bases removed from V and 7 bases from J, the gap between germline ends came to 10 bases. Germline V gives CDR1 LGHNA, CDR2 YNFKEQ. The CDR3 here is CASSQDFQGNTIYF. In DNA form, the CDR3 reads TGTGCCAGCAGCCAAGATTTCCAGGGGAACACCATATATTTT.

The chain employs TRBV28 and TRBJ2-5; 14 bases map to TRBD2. V gave up 6 bases and J gave up 3 bases; unmatched junction bases: 3. CDR1 is MDHEN, CDR2 SYDVKM, per germline. CDR3 size: 15 residues. The CDR3 nucleotides read TGTGCCAGCAGGTGGGGACTAGCGGGAGAAGAGACCCAGTACTTC. Translated: CASRWGLAGEETQYF.

V usage is TRBV18 and J usage is TRBJ2-3; 7 nucleotides agree with TRBD1. The CDR3 covers 16 residues. Germline CDR1 and CDR2: KGHSH and LQKENI. Trimming cost V 3 bases and J 0 bases; bases outside gene matches: 6. CDR3 bases: TGTGCCAGCTCACCTCCCGAGGGGGCTAGCACAGATACGCAGTATTTT. This codes for CASSPPEGASTDTQYF.